Shown below are 22 T cell receptor beta chains from a single sample sequenced in a study of blood T cell repertoires in COVID-19. Assay: immunoSEQ multiplex PCR; the TCRdb copy retains only in-frame clones and omits some. The table shows roughly 64,000 clones, with 75% to 95% occurring only once. Sequencing input: peripheral blood. The source of these receptors is a woman at least 80 years old with active COVID-19.

The gene calls are TRBV14 and TRBJ2-1; TRBD1 matches 9 bases. The CDR3 is made up of 14 amino acids. The J segment lost 7 bases and the V segment lost 4 bases, leaving 5 bases of the junction unmatched. Germline lookup yields CDR1 SGHDN and CDR2 FVKESK. CDR3 in DNA: TGTGCCAGCAGCCTTCGGACAGGGGTGAATGAGCAGTTCTTC. Encoded protein: CASSLRTGVNEQFF.

The chain uses TRBV3-1 (or the pseudogene TRBV3-2) and TRBJ2-5; 7 bases align to TRBD2. V lost 0 bases, J lost 4 bases, and 8 bases stayed unmatched. Germline V gives CDR1 LGHDT, CDR2 YNNKEL (reference sequence). The CDR3 contains 16 residues. DNA for the CDR3: TGTGCCAGCAGCCAAGAAGTTATGGGGGGGAGAGAGACCCAGTACTTC. Protein: CASSQEVMGGRETQYF.

The chain joins TRBV7-9 to TRBJ2-1; 8 bases fit TRBD2. J was trimmed by 2 bases and V by 5 bases; bases with no gene match: 14. CDR1 is SEHNR and CDR2 is FQNEAQ in the germline V gene (reference sequence). The length of the CDR3 is 18 residues. CDR3 nucleotides: TGTGCCAGCAGCGAGACGAGCGGGGGCGCCGGAACCTACAATGAGCAGTTCTTC. Amino acids: CASSETSGGAGTYNEQFF.

The rearrangement uses TRBV6-1 and TRBJ1-1, with 7 bases lining up with TRBD1. The junction had 1 base not matched to a gene; V was cut back by 3 bases and J by 3 bases. Germline V gene sequence: CDR1 MNHNS, CDR2 SASEGT. The CDR3 spans 13 residues. The CDR3 coding sequence is TGTGCCAGCAGTGACAGGGGGGACACTGAAGCTTTCTTT. This encodes CASSDRGDTEAFF.

V is TRBV5-1 and J is TRBJ2-5; D unresolved. CDR3 length: 14 amino acids. CDR1 is SGHRS and CDR2 is YFSETQ in the germline V gene. V was trimmed by 0 bases and J by 5 bases, leaving 11 bases between them. The CDR3 sequence is CASSLDGYSETQYF. In DNA form, the CDR3 reads TGCGCCAGCAGCTTGGACGGGTACTCCGAGACCCAGTACTTC.

This sequence joins TRBV11-3 and TRBJ2-5; 11 nucleotides match TRBD2. CDR3 size: 18 residues. Germline V gene sequence: CDR1 SGHNT, CDR2 YENEEA. Trimming at V came to 3 bases and at J to 3 bases, leaving 12 bases not matched to a gene. In DNA form, the CDR3 reads TGTGCCAGCAGCTTTAAGACTAGCGGGATCCGAAGGGAAGAGACCCAGTACTTC. It specifies CASSFKTSGIRREETQYF.

This chain uses TRBV4-2 with TRBJ2-2; TRBD2 aligns across 9 bases. V trimming: 3 bases; J trimming: 4 bases; junction bases outside the gene matches: 6. CDR3 length equals 16 residues. Looked up from germline, CDR1 is LGHNA and CDR2 is YNFKEQ. The CDR3 nucleotides are TGTGCCAGCAGCCATTCCAGCGGGAGGAGCACCGGGGAGCTGTTTTTT. Its translation is CASSHSSGRSTGELFF.

J is TRBJ1-4 and V is TRBV19; TRBD1 might be the D (5 bases). The CDR3 extends over 15 amino acids. Germline assignment: CDR1 LNHDA and CDR2 SQIVND (reference sequence). The V gene lost 6 bases and the J gene lost 7 bases, with 18 bases spanning the gap. CDR3 loop: CASSTNRRVVEKLFF. DNA of the CDR3: TGTGCCAGTAGCACAAACAGGAGGGTGGTTGAAAAACTGTTTTTT.

This rearrangement joins TRBV27 to TRBJ1-2; 7 nucleotides agree with TRBD1. Germline CDR1 is MNHEY and CDR2 is SMNVEV (reference sequence). This CDR3 spans 13 amino acids. V was clipped by 3 bases and J by 7 bases; unmatched bases: 5. This CDR3 reads CASSFEGTAGYTF. CDR3 DNA: TGTGCCAGCAGTTTCGAAGGGACAGCTGGCTACACCTTC.

This clone has a handful of counts. J is TRBJ2-1 and V is TRBV28, with D uncertain. Germline lookup yields CDR1 MDHEN and CDR2 SYDVKM. Trimming left V 7 bases short and J 2 bases short, with 9 bases between. The CDR3 has 13 amino acids. CDR3 loop: CASTLRPYNEQFF. CDR3 nucleotides: TGTGCCAGCACCCTGCGCCCCTACAATGAGCAGTTCTTC.

The genes are TRBV9 and TRBJ2-1; D might be TRBD2 (6 bases). CDR1 is SGDLS, CDR2 YYNGEE, per germline. The V end was cut by 3 bases, the J end by 12 bases, with 19 bases between. The CDR3 consists of 14 residues. The CDR3 reads CASSAEEGWATQFF. The DNA of the CDR3 is TGTGCCAGCAGCGCGGAGGAGGGCTGGGCCACGCAGTTCTTC. The full variable domain, completed using reference TRBV9 and TRBJ2-1, is DSGVTQTPKHLITATGQRVTLRCSPRSGDLSVYWYQQSLDQGLQFLIQYYNGEERAKGNILERFSAQQFPDLHSELNLSSLELGDSALYFCASSAEEGWATQFFGPGTRLTVL.

The chain has TRBV5-5 and TRBJ1-2, with no clear D. V was trimmed by 2 bases and J by 0 bases, leaving 14 bases between them. CDR3 length equals 16 residues. Germline V gene sequence: CDR1 SGHKS, CDR2 YYEKEE (reference sequence). CDR3 loop: CASSLAPRLANYGYTF. The CDR3 DNA reads TGTGCCAGCAGCTTAGCACCGAGGTTAGCTAACTATGGCTACACCTTC.

This clone appeared once. The chain joins TRBV5-6 to TRBJ2-7; D gene unclear. The CDR3 has 13 residues. The germline V gene encodes CDR1 SGHDT and CDR2 YYEEEE. Between the trimmed V and J ends, which lost 7 bases and 5 bases, there was a span of 16 bases. DNA of the CDR3: TGTGCCAGCTTCAGCGTGGGTACCGACGAGCAGTACGTC. As protein: CASFSVGTDEQYV.

J is TRBJ1-5 and V is TRBV28; TRBD1 might be the D (6 bases). The V gene's germline CDR1 is MDHEN and CDR2 SYDVKM. The V end was cut by 8 bases, the J end by 4 bases, with 21 bases between. The CDR3 has 16 residues. CDR3 region: CASVNQAGARNQPQHF. The CDR3, as DNA: TGTGCCAGCGTGAACCAGGCGGGGGCTAGGAATCAGCCCCAGCATTTT.

The CDR3 nucleotides read TGTGCCAGCAGGCTTACAGAATCCGATACGCAGTATTTT. Its translation: CASRLTESDTQYF. The chain links TRBV7-9 to TRBJ2-3; D call uncertain. This CDR3 is built from 13 residues. V was trimmed by 6 bases and J by 6 bases, leaving 13 bases between them. CDR1 and CDR2 from the germline V gene are SEHNR and FQNEAQ (reference sequence).

The rearrangement links TRBV5-1 to TRBJ2-3; 12 nucleotides align to TRBD2. V gave up 4 bases and J gave up 3 bases; unmatched junction bases: 6. This CDR3 spans 16 amino acids. Germline CDR1 SGHRS, CDR2 YFSETQ. Here the CDR3 DNA reads TGCGCCAGCAGCACCCTAGCGGGGGGGCCGACAGATACGCAGTATTTT. Translated: CASSTLAGGPTDTQYF.

The chain joins TRBV2 to TRBJ2-3, with a tentative D call TRBD2 (6 bases). Germline V gives CDR1 SNHLY, CDR2 FYNNEI. The CDR3 extends over 17 amino acids. V dropped 3 bases and J dropped 2 bases, with 18 bases sitting between them. CDR3 amino acids: CASSDDNLRDFTDTQYF. Written as DNA, the CDR3 is TGTGCCAGCAGTGACGACAACTTACGGGACTTCACAGATACGCAGTATTTT.

CDR3 region: CSDLTGTGGNEQFF. The DNA of the CDR3 is TGCAGCGACTTGACCGGGACAGGGGGCAATGAGCAGTTCTTC. The chain combines TRBV29-1 with TRBJ2-1, with TRBD1 matching 11 bases. V was clipped by 7 bases and J by 6 bases; unmatched bases: 8. From germline, CDR1 is SQVTM and CDR2 ANQGSEA. This CDR3 has 14 residues.

The chain has TRBV5-5 and TRBJ1-5; the D is unclear. The ends were cut back, 4 bases at V and 1 base at J, with 15 bases in the middle. Germline assignment: CDR1 SGHKS and CDR2 YYEKEE (reference sequence). The CDR3 has 16 residues. The chain's CDR3 is CASSLRPDSSNQPQHF. CDR3 in DNA: TGTGCCAGCAGCCTCCGCCCGGACTCAAGCAATCAGCCCCAGCATTTT. The full variable domain, rest sourced from reference TRBV5-5 and TRBJ1-5, is DAGVTQSPTHLIKTRGQQVTLRCSPISGHKSVSWYQQVLGQGPQFIFQYYEKEERGRGNFPDRFSARQFPNYSSELNVNALLLGDSALYLCASSLRPDSSNQPQHFGDGTRLSIL.

V and J are TRBV19 and TRBJ1-5; TRBD1 matches at 8 bases. After removal of 0 bases from V and 7 bases from J, the junction contained 11 bases not matched to a gene. The CDR3 runs to 17 residues. CDR1 and CDR2 (germline): LNHDA, SQIVND (reference sequence). CDR3 protein: CASSIDPQGVREQPQHF. Here the CDR3 DNA reads TGTGCCAGTAGTATAGACCCACAGGGGGTGCGGGAGCAGCCCCAGCATTTT.

The genes are TRBV2 and TRBJ1-6; 8 bases map to TRBD1. With V trimmed by 5 bases and J by 9 bases, 6 bases remained unmatched. The germline CDR1 and CDR2 sequences are SNHLY and FYNNEI. The CDR3 sequence is 14 residues long. CDR3 amino acids: CASSRTGSVSPLHF. The CDR3 coding sequence is TGTGCCAGCAGTAGGACAGGGAGCGTTTCACCCCTCCACTTT.

The chain uses TRBV11-2 and TRBJ2-5, with a tentative D call TRBD1 (5 bases). CDR3 length equals 15 residues. V lost 1 base to trimming and J lost 0 bases, with 9 bases between them. The V gene's germline CDR1 is SGHAT and CDR2 FQNNGV. CDR3 loop: CASSLVGRDQETQYF. DNA for the CDR3: TGTGCCAGCAGCTTAGTTGGCAGGGACCAAGAGACCCAGTACTTC.